This T cell receptor (beta chain) derives from a study of cytomegalovirus exposure and HLA in healthy donors. In the study overall: When 300 to 500 donors were genotyped, around 77% of them were found to fall in the Caucasian-associated ancestry cluster.

In its sample, this clone was seen a few times. Its antigen is unknown. The PCR made use of 60 Vbeta and 13 Jbeta primers. Measured with immunoSEQ multiplex PCR; TCRdb has only the in-frame clones, and not every one. The data show 60,000 to 75,000 clones, with 73% seen just once and under 6.5% held by the top ten. Whole-study results and caveats: An analysis that was carried out later associated 17,000 or so TCR beta sequences with HLA alleles at 0.05 false discovery rate.

CDR3 size: 16 residues. Germline CDR1 is MNHEY and CDR2 is SMNVEV (reference sequence). V lost 3 bases and J 2 bases, leaving 16 bases between the germline ends. The receptor comes from a man in his fifties or sixties in good health and CMV-seronegative. The V and J genes are TRBV27 and TRBJ1-1; possibly TRBD1 for D (5 bases). The sample comprised PBMCs. CDR3 in DNA: TGTGCCAGCAGTTTGCGGGTCATGGGGGGAAACACTGAAGCTTTCTTT. The encoded protein is CASSLRVMGGNTEAFF.